Listed below are T cell receptor beta chains from one sample, sequenced in a study of T cells in Graves' hyperthyroidism and ophthalmopathy. TCRdb re-analysed the multiplex PCR reads in MiXCR, keeping a single row per CDR3 protein. The data show about 300,000 distinct CDR3 sequences, less than 20% seen once. The source material was blood. These receptors were taken from a man in his forties or fifties with Graves' ophthalmopathy. The CDR3 runs from the conserved cysteine through the conserved F or W. Fields, in order: clone size, V gene, J gene, D gene, CDR3 protein, CDR3 DNA. D genes are given only for firm matches. The size of a clone is reported for some rows only, either as once, few or many, or as a class for expanded clones.

abundance: many
v_gene: TRBV7-9
j_gene: TRBJ2-5
d_gene: TRBD2
CDR3aa: CASSLELEREPTQETQYF
CDR3nt: TGTGCCAGCAGCTTAGAGCTGGAGCGGGAGCCCACCCAAGAGACCCAGTACTTC

abundance: NA
v_gene: TRBV7-8
j_gene: TRBJ2-1
d_gene: TRBD2
CDR3aa: CASTHLPGLAGGRSSYNEQFF
CDR3nt: TGTGCCAGCACCCACTTACCAGGACTAGCGGGAGGGCGGAGCTCCTACAATGAGCAGTTCTTC

abundance: NA
v_gene: TRBV7-2
j_gene: TRBJ2-2
d_gene: NA
CDR3aa: CASSLIEGRELFF
CDR3nt: TGTGCCAGCAGCTTAATAGAGGGACGGGAGCTGTTTTTT

abundance: NA
v_gene: TRBV14
j_gene: TRBJ1-1
d_gene: TRBD1
CDR3aa: CASSQVRRQGEAFF
CDR3nt: TGTGCCAGCAGCCAAGTCCGTAGACAGGGCGAAGCTTTCTTT

abundance: many
v_gene: TRBV7-6
j_gene: TRBJ1-4
d_gene: TRBD1
CDR3aa: CASSLDRGVKEKLFF
CDR3nt: TGTGCCAGCAGCTTGGACAGGGGAGTAAAAGAAAAACTGTTTTTT

abundance: NA
v_gene: TRBV28
j_gene: TRBJ2-5
d_gene: NA
CDR3aa: CASSWHDPQTQYF
CDR3nt: TGTGCCAGCAGTTGGCACGATCCTCAGACCCAGTACTTC

abundance: NA
v_gene: TRBV5-4
j_gene: TRBJ2-7
d_gene: NA
CDR3aa: CASSLGTGLSYEQYF
CDR3nt: TGTGCCAGCAGCTTGGGGACGGGATTGTCCTACGAGCAGTACTTC

abundance: NA
v_gene: TRBV27
j_gene: TRBJ2-7
d_gene: NA
CDR3aa: CASGRASGTYERYF
CDR3nt: TGTGCCAGTGGACGGGCTTCAGGAACCTACGAGCGGTACTTC

abundance: NA
v_gene: TRBV7-8
j_gene: TRBJ1-4
d_gene: TRBD1
CDR3aa: CASSIDRVSEKLFF
CDR3nt: TGTGCCAGCAGCATTGACAGGGTTAGTGAAAAACTGTTTTTT

abundance: many
v_gene: TRBV2
j_gene: TRBJ2-7
d_gene: NA
CDR3aa: CASSKGYEQYF
CDR3nt: TGTGCCAGCAGTAAGGGATACGAGCAGTACTTC

abundance: many
v_gene: TRBV28
j_gene: TRBJ2-5
d_gene: NA
CDR3aa: CASRDDGGKETQYF
CDR3nt: TGTGCCAGCAGGGACGATGGGGGGAAAGAGACCCAGTACTTC

abundance: many
v_gene: TRBV28
j_gene: TRBJ1-2
d_gene: NA
CDR3aa: CASSPLGPSYGYTF
CDR3nt: TGTGCCAGCAGTCCTTTAGGCCCTAGCTATGGCTACACCTTC

abundance: many
v_gene: TRBV6-1
j_gene: TRBJ2-2
d_gene: TRBD2
CDR3aa: CASRIAGFTGELFF
CDR3nt: TGTGCCAGCCGGATAGCGGGATTCACCGGGGAGCTGTTTTTT

abundance: few
v_gene: TRBV9
j_gene: TRBJ2-1
d_gene: NA
CDR3aa: CASSVAGSYNEQFF
CDR3nt: TGTGCCAGCAGCGTGGCGGGTTCATACAATGAGCAGTTCTTC

abundance: few
v_gene: TRBV9
j_gene: TRBJ2-1
d_gene: TRBD2
CDR3aa: CASSALAGYNEQFF
CDR3nt: TGTGCCAGCAGCGCCCTAGCGGGGTACAATGAGCAGTTCTTC

abundance: few
v_gene: TRBV5-1
j_gene: TRBJ1-5
d_gene: NA
CDR3aa: CASSLGGAYQPQHF
CDR3nt: TGCGCCAGCAGCTTGGGGGGCGCGTATCAGCCCCAGCATTTT

abundance: many
v_gene: TRBV9
j_gene: TRBJ2-7
d_gene: TRBD1
CDR3aa: CASSPRTGGSYEQYF
CDR3nt: TGTGCCAGCAGCCCCCGGACAGGGGGTTCCTACGAGCAGTACTTC

abundance: many
v_gene: TRBV3-1
j_gene: TRBJ1-1
d_gene: TRBD1
CDR3aa: CASSQDHAGTAVFAAFF
CDR3nt: TGTGCCAGCAGCCAAGACCACGCCGGGACAGCGGTCTTTGCTGCTTTCTTT

abundance: few
v_gene: TRBV20-1
j_gene: TRBJ2-7
d_gene: NA
CDR3aa: CSALGESSYEQYF
CDR3nt: TGCAGTGCTCTAGGGGAAAGCTCCTACGAGCAGTACTTC

abundance: many
v_gene: TRBV14
j_gene: TRBJ2-1
d_gene: NA
CDR3aa: CASSQDLRSEQFF
CDR3nt: TGTGCCAGCAGCCAAGATCTCAGGTCCGAGCAGTTCTTC

abundance: few
v_gene: TRBV28
j_gene: TRBJ2-1
d_gene: TRBD2
CDR3aa: CASSLFLAGGRSSYNEQFF
CDR3nt: TGTGCCAGCAGTTTATTTTTAGCGGGAGGGCGGAGCTCCTACAATGAGCAGTTCTTC

abundance: NA
v_gene: TRBV28
j_gene: TRBJ1-1
d_gene: NA
CDR3aa: CASSSPTGLRTEAFF
CDR3nt: TGTGCCAGCAGTTCTCCCACGGGTCTCAGGACTGAAGCTTTCTTT

abundance: NA
v_gene: TRBV7-6
j_gene: TRBJ2-1
d_gene: TRBD1
CDR3aa: CASSLGTGILYEQFF
CDR3nt: TGTGCCAGCAGCTTAGGGACAGGTATTTTGTATGAGCAGTTCTTC

abundance: NA
v_gene: TRBV3-1
j_gene: TRBJ2-7
d_gene: TRBD2
CDR3aa: CASSQPGLAGGISYEQYF
CDR3nt: TGTGCCAGCAGCCAACCGGGACTAGCGGGAGGCATCTCCTACGAGCAGTACTTC

abundance: NA
v_gene: TRBV6-2/TRBV6-3
j_gene: TRBJ2-1
d_gene: TRBD2
CDR3aa: CASSSSGILYEQFF
CDR3nt: TGTGCCAGCAGTTCTAGCGGGATATTGTATGAGCAGTTCTTC

abundance: many
v_gene: TRBV3-1
j_gene: TRBJ2-7
d_gene: TRBD2
CDR3aa: CASSQLAGLHEQYF
CDR3nt: TGTGCCAGCAGCCAGCTAGCGGGACTCCACGAGCAGTACTTC

abundance: many
v_gene: TRBV20-1
j_gene: TRBJ1-5
d_gene: NA
CDR3aa: CSARVGAISQPQHF
CDR3nt: TGCAGTGCTAGGGTAGGGGCCATCTCCCAGCCCCAGCATTTT

abundance: many
v_gene: TRBV6-1
j_gene: TRBJ2-7
d_gene: TRBD2
CDR3aa: CASSYDGGYEQYF
CDR3nt: TGTGCCAGCAGTTATGACGGGGGGTACGAGCAGTACTTC

abundance: NA
v_gene: TRBV3-1
j_gene: TRBJ2-1
d_gene: NA
CDR3aa: CASSRRGRRGNEQFF
CDR3nt: TGTGCCAGCAGCCGTAGGGGGAGGAGGGGGAATGAGCAGTTCTTC

abundance: NA
v_gene: TRBV6-1
j_gene: TRBJ2-1
d_gene: TRBD2
CDR3aa: CASSRPSPGLAGVHEQFF
CDR3nt: TGTGCCAGCAGTCGCCCGAGCCCGGGACTAGCGGGAGTACATGAGCAGTTCTTC

abundance: NA
v_gene: TRBV13
j_gene: TRBJ2-7
d_gene: TRBD1
CDR3aa: CASSPDRAAYEQYF
CDR3nt: TGTGCCAGCAGCCCCGACAGGGCGGCGTACGAGCAGTACTTC

abundance: many
v_gene: TRBV5-1
j_gene: TRBJ2-3
d_gene: NA
CDR3aa: CASSFDLGGIDTQYF
CDR3nt: TGCGCCAGCAGCTTTGATCTCGGGGGAATAGATACGCAGTATTTT

abundance: few
v_gene: TRBV12-3/TRBV12-4
j_gene: TRBJ1-2
d_gene: NA
CDR3aa: CASSFSYSNYGYTF
CDR3nt: TGTGCCAGCAGTTTTAGTTACAGCAACTATGGCTACACCTTC

abundance: NA
v_gene: TRBV27
j_gene: TRBJ2-7
d_gene: NA
CDR3aa: CASSTGGSMDEQYF
CDR3nt: TGTGCCAGCAGTACGGGGGGCTCGATGGACGAGCAGTACTTC

abundance: NA
v_gene: TRBV7-9
j_gene: TRBJ2-7
d_gene: TRBD1
CDR3aa: CASSLPGTVSGIYEQYF
CDR3nt: TGTGCCAGCAGCTTACCCGGGACAGTTTCGGGAATCTACGAGCAGTACTTC

abundance: many
v_gene: TRBV10-3
j_gene: TRBJ2-5
d_gene: NA
CDR3aa: CAISESIDTQETQYF
CDR3nt: TGTGCCATCAGTGAGTCGATAGACACTCAAGAGACCCAGTACTTC

abundance: many
v_gene: TRBV12-3/TRBV12-4
j_gene: TRBJ1-2
d_gene: NA
CDR3aa: CASSWDPNYGYTF
CDR3nt: TGTGCCAGCAGTTGGGACCCTAACTATGGCTACACCTTC

abundance: NA
v_gene: TRBV5-1
j_gene: TRBJ2-7
d_gene: TRBD2
CDR3aa: CASSLEAGGYEQYF
CDR3nt: TGCGCCAGCAGCTTGGAAGCGGGAGGGTACGAGCAGTACTTC

abundance: many
v_gene: TRBV11-1
j_gene: TRBJ1-1
d_gene: NA
CDR3aa: CASSLSGRNTEAFF
CDR3nt: TGTGCCAGCAGCTTATCGGGCAGGAACACTGAAGCTTTCTTT

abundance: few
v_gene: TRBV28
j_gene: TRBJ1-5
d_gene: TRBD1
CDR3aa: CASSLFGQGGSNQPQHF
CDR3nt: TGTGCCAGCAGTTTATTTGGACAGGGAGGGAGCAATCAGCCCCAGCATTTT

abundance: many
v_gene: TRBV28
j_gene: TRBJ2-7
d_gene: TRBD2
CDR3aa: CASSLDSAGGPYEQYF
CDR3nt: TGTGCCAGCAGTTTAGACTCGGCGGGAGGACCCTACGAGCAGTACTTC

abundance: NA
v_gene: TRBV12-3/TRBV12-4
j_gene: TRBJ2-1
d_gene: TRBD2
CDR3aa: CASILSGRARGQFF
CDR3nt: TGTGCCAGCATCCTTAGCGGGAGGGCCCGCGGACAGTTCTTC

abundance: many
v_gene: TRBV18
j_gene: TRBJ1-1
d_gene: TRBD1
CDR3aa: CASSPPLDRGTEAFF
CDR3nt: TGTGCCAGCTCACCACCCCTGGACAGGGGCACTGAAGCTTTCTTT

abundance: NA
v_gene: TRBV5-1
j_gene: TRBJ2-3
d_gene: TRBD1
CDR3aa: CASSLRPGTDNTDTQYF
CDR3nt: TGCGCCAGCAGCTTGAGGCCCGGGACAGATAACACAGATACGCAGTATTTT